The 14 T cell receptor beta chains given below trace back to one sample, sequenced in a study of naive and memory T cell subsets (dated by TCRdb to between 2016 and 2019). Results the study describes overall, beyond this receptor: A few larger clonotypes were found in naive repertoires, especially CD8, and these larger clonotypes were possibly memory cells re-expressing CD45RA.

Their cognate antigens are unknown. The library was generated by UMI-ligation and nested PCR. Instrument on record: Illumina MiSeq. The beta constant-region primer consisted of an equimolar mixture of two oligonucleotides that together covered TRBC1 and TRBC2. The ligated cDNA went through four rounds of PCR with nested alpha and beta constant-region primers together with the SP2 primer. TCRdb reprocessing: public reads trimmed at Q25 with fastp, clones called with MiXCR, in-frame beta chains kept. Every CDR3 protein is listed once, alongside the most common genes and DNA of its rows. The sample includes roughly 100,000 distinct CDR3 sequences, with around 11% observed a single time. 0.13% of the sample is taken by the ten largest. The sequenced material came from naive CD4+ T cells from blood. Read against the paper, the sample's cell subset or site label means: naive T cells, CD45RA high CD27+. These receptor sequences come from a human donor in good health.

A note on this clonotype: A much bigger clone sits one base away, suggesting this may be a read error. The chain joins TRBV29-1 to TRBJ2-5; a possible D gene is TRBD1 (5 bases). The CDR3 runs to 12 residues. The V end was cut by 7 bases, the J end by 10 bases, with 19 bases between. The germline CDR1 and CDR2 sequences are SQVTM and ANQGSEA. The CDR3 loop is CSGRGAGRDQYF. CDR3 sequence (DNA): TGCAGCGGGCGTGGGGCAGGACGCGACCAGTACTTC.

This chain joins TRBV20-1 and TRBJ2-1; TRBD2 matches at 9 bases. The CDR3 contains 14 residues. The trim removed 3 bases at V and 3 bases at J, leaving 3 bases unmatched. Germline V gene data show CDR1 as DFQATT and CDR2 as SNEGSKA (reference sequence). The CDR3, as DNA: TGCAGTGCTAGCTTGCGGGGGGGCTACAATGAGCAGTTCTTC. Its protein product is CSASLRGGYNEQFF.

This clonotype occurred a few times. The rearrangement links TRBV7-9 to TRBJ1-2; possibly TRBD1 for D (5 bases). Trimming pared 5 bases from V and 3 bases from J, leaving 16 bases between. In germline, CDR1 is SEHNR, CDR2 FQNEAQ (reference sequence). This CDR3 has 15 residues. CDR3 sequence (DNA): TGTGCCAGCAGCCCTGGAGCAGGGCCGGACTATGGCTACACCTTC. This gives the protein CASSPGAGPDYGYTF.

This clonotype was detected many times. The chain recombines TRBV11-3 with TRBJ2-7, with no clear D. In germline, CDR1 is SGHNT, CDR2 YENEEA. The CDR3 runs 12 residues. Trimming shortened V by 5 bases and J by 1 base, and 6 bases separated the two germline ends. CDR3: CASSLGSYEQYF. The CDR3 coding sequence is TGTGCCAGCAGCCTAGGTTCCTACGAGCAGTACTTC.

V gene TRBV2 combines with J gene TRBJ2-2; TRBD2 matches at 13 bases. CDR3 length: 17 amino acids. CDR1 is SNHLY, CDR2 FYNNEI, per germline. V shed 6 bases and J 5 bases; nucleotides not matched to a gene: 9. The CDR3 is CASRGTSGIVRTGELFF. The CDR3 DNA follows: TGTGCCAGCAGGGGGACTAGCGGGATCGTAAGAACCGGGGAGCTGTTTTTT. Full variable domain (remainder filled in from reference TRBV2 and TRBJ2-2): EPEVTQTPSHQVTQMGQEVILRCVPISNHLYFYWYRQILGQKVEFLVSFYNNEISEKSEIFDDQFSVERPDGSNFTLKIRSTKLEDSAMYFCASRGTSGIVRTGELFFGEGSRLTVL.

CDR3 region: CASSLGQRINSPLHF. The CDR3, as DNA: TGTGCCAGCAGCTTAGGACAGAGAATTAATTCACCCCTCCACTTT. The chain carries TRBV7-2 and TRBJ1-6; tentatively, D is TRBD1 (5 bases). Per germline, CDR1 SGHTA and CDR2 FQGNSA. Trimming stripped 1 base from V and 6 bases from J, with 10 bases between. The CDR3 covers 15 residues.

The rearrangement uses TRBV5-1 and TRBJ2-1; possible D gene TRBD2, 7 bases. This CDR3 has 16 residues. Trimming removed 5 bases at V and 7 bases at J, with 22 bases between. The germline V gene encodes CDR1 SGHRS and CDR2 YFSETQ. CDR3 DNA sequence: TGCGCCAGCAGTACCCCAAGGGGGGGTCGTCCAAATGAGCAGTTCTTC. Its translation is CASSTPRGGRPNEQFF.

This clonotype was picked up many times. The CDR3: CASSLRQGTSYEQYF. The CDR3 DNA follows: TGTGCCAGCAGCTTAAGACAGGGAACCTCCTACGAGCAGTACTTC. This chain uses TRBV11-1 with TRBJ2-7; 7 bases are a match to TRBD1. V was pared by 2 bases and J by 0 bases, with 4 bases of the junction left unmatched. The CDR3 loop spans 15 amino acids. Germline V lookup: CDR1 SGHAT, CDR2 FQDESV (reference sequence). The variable domain in full, with the rest retrieved from reference TRBV11-1 and TRBJ2-7, is EAEVAQSPRYKITEKSQAVAFWCDPISGHATLYWYRQILGQGPELLVQFQDESVVDDSQLPKDRFSAERLKGVDSTLKIQPAELGDSAMYLCASSLRQGTSYEQYFGPGTRLTVT.

The V gene is TRBV4-3, the J gene TRBJ1-4; 8 bases align to TRBD1. The germline gives CDR1 LGHNA, CDR2 YSLEER. Losses at the gene ends were 1 base for V and 2 bases for J; bases not matched to a gene: 6. The length of the CDR3 is 17 residues. CDR3: CASSQVVGQGTNEKLFF. CDR3 coding DNA: TGCGCCAGCAGCCAAGTTGTCGGACAGGGCACTAATGAAAAACTGTTTTTT.

This clonotype was found many times. The chain joins TRBV3-1 to TRBJ2-7; D perhaps matches TRBD1 (6 bases). CDR1 is LGHDT, CDR2 YNNKEL, per germline (reference sequence). The CDR3 length is 13 residues. The V and J ends lost 5 bases and 0 bases respectively, with 8 bases between them. In nucleotides, the CDR3 is TGTGCCAGCAGCAGGGACAACTCCTACGAGCAGTACTTC. Amino acid sequence: CASSRDNSYEQYF.

The V and J genes are TRBV10-3 and TRBJ2-7; D may be TRBD2 (5 bases). The length of the CDR3 is 15 residues. Germline V CDR1 and CDR2: ENHRY, SYGVKD. The V and J ends lost 2 bases and 5 bases respectively, with 16 bases between them. The chain's CDR3 is CAISEAPGPRDEQYF. CDR3 nucleotide sequence: TGTGCCATCAGTGAGGCCCCCGGCCCGCGGGACGAGCAGTACTTC.

The chain employs TRBV20-1 and TRBJ1-6; no firm D call. Germline V CDR1 and CDR2: DFQATT, SNEGSKA (reference sequence). Trimming cost V 0 bases and J 8 bases, with 14 bases left between them. The CDR3 covers 15 residues. The CDR3 nucleotides are TGCAGTGCTAGAGATCGGCAGCCCCGATATTCACCCCTCCACTTT. Translating gives CSARDRQPRYSPLHF.

In its sample, this clonotype was seen many times. The V gene is TRBV19, the J gene TRBJ1-5; D gene ambiguous. There are 13 residues in the CDR3. The ends were cut back, 3 bases at V and 3 bases at J, with 6 bases in the middle. Germline lookup yields CDR1 LNHDA and CDR2 SQIVND (reference sequence). CDR3 nucleotide sequence: TGTGCCAGTAGTATGGGGTTCAATCAGCCCCAGCATTTT. Translating gives CASSMGFNQPQHF. Full variable domain (remainder filled in from reference TRBV19 and TRBJ1-5): DGGITQSPKYLFRKEGQNVTLSCEQNLNHDAMYWYRQDPGQGLRLIYYSQIVNDFQKGDIAEGYSVSREKKESFPLTVTSAQKNPTAFYLCASSMGFNQPQHFGDGTRLSIL.

This chain joins TRBV9 and TRBJ1-1; a weak D match, TRBD1 (5 bases). The CDR3 runs 15 residues. V dropped 4 bases and J dropped 1 base, with 14 bases sitting between them. CDR1 SGDLS and CDR2 YYNGEE come from the germline V gene. The CDR3 DNA is TGTGCCAGCAGCCCCCGCGGGGGAGGGAACACTGAAGCTTTCTTT. This sequence encodes CASSPRGGGNTEAFF.